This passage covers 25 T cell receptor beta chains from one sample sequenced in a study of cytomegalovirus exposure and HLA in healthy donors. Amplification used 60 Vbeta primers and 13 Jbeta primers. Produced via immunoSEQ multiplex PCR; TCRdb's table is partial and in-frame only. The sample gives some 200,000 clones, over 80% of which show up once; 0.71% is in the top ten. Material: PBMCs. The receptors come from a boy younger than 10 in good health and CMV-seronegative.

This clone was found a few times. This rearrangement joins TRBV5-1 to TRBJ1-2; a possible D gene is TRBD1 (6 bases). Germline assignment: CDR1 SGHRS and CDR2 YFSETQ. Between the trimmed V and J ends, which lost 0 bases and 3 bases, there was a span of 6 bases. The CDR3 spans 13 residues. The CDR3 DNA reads TGCGCCAGCAGCTTGGGGACAGACTATGGCTACACCTTC. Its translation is CASSLGTDYGYTF.

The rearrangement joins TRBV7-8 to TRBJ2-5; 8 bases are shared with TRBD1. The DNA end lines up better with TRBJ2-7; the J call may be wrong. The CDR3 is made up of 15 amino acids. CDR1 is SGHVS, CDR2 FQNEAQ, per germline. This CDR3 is CASSPAGQGSYEQYF. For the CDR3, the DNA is TGTGCCAGCAGCCCCGCCGGACAGGGATCCTACGAGCAGTACTTC.

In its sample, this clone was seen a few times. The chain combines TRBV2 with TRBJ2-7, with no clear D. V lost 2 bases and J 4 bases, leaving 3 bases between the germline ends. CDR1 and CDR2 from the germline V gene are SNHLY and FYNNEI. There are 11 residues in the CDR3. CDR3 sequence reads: CASSELYEQYF. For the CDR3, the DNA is TGTGCCAGCAGTGAACTTTACGAGCAGTACTTC.

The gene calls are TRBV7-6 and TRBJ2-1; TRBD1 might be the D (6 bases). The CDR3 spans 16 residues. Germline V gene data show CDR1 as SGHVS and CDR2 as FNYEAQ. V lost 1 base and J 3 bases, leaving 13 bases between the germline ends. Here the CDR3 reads CASSLETGSYYNEQFF. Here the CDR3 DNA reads TGTGCCAGCAGCTTAGAGACAGGTTCTTACTACAATGAGCAGTTCTTC. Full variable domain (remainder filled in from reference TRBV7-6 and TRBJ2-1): GAGVSQSPRYKVTKRGQDVALRCDPISGHVSLYWYRQALGQGPEFLTYFNYEAQQDKSGLPNDRFSAERPEGSISTLTIQRTEQRDSAMYRCASSLETGSYYNEQFFGPGTRLTVL.

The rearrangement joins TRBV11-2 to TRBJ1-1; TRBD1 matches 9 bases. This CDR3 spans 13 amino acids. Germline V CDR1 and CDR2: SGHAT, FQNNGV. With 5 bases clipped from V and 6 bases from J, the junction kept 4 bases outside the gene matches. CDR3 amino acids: CASSGGTGPEAFF. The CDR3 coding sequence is TGTGCCAGCAGCGGGGGGACAGGGCCTGAAGCTTTCTTT. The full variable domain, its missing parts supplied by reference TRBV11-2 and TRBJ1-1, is EAGVAQSPRYKIIEKRQSVAFWCNPISGHATLYWYQQILGQGPKLLIQFQNNGVVDDSQLPKDRFSAERLKGVDSTLKIQPAKLEDSAVYLCASSGGTGPEAFFGQGTRLTVV.

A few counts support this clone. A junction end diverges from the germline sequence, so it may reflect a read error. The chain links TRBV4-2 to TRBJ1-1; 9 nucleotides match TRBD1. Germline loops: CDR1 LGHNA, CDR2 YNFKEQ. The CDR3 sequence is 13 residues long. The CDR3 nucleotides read TGTGCCAGCAGCCCAGGACAGGGGACTGGAGCTTTCTTT. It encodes CASSPGQGTGAFF.

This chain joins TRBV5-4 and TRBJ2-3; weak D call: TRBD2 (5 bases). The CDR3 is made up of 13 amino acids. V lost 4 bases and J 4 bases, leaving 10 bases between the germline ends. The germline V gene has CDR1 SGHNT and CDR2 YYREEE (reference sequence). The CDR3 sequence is CASSPERADTQYF. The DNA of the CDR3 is TGTGCCAGCAGCCCGGAGAGGGCAGATACGCAGTATTTT.

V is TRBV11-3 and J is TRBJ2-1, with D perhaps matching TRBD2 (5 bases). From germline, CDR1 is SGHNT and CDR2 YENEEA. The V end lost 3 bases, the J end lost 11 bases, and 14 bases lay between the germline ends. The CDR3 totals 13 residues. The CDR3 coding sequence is TGTGCCAGCAGCTTCCCCCGGGCCGGGAAGCAGTTCTTC. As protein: CASSFPRAGKQFF.

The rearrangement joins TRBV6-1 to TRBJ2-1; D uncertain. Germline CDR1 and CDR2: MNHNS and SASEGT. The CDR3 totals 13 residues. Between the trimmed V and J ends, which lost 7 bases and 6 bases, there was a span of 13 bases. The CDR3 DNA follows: TGTGCCAGCAATCCCCAACAGACCAATGAGCAGTTCTTC. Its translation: CASNPQQTNEQFF.

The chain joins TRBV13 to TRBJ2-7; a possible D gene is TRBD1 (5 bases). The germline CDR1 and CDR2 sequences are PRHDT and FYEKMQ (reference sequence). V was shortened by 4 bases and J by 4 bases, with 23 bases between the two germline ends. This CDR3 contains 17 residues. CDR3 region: CASSSGLTDKPRYEQYF. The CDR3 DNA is TGTGCCAGCAGCTCGGGCCTGACAGACAAGCCGCGGTACGAGCAGTACTTC.

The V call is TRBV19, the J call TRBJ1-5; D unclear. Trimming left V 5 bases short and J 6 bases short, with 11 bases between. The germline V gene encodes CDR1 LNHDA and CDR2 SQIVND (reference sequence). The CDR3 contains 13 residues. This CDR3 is CASSVGRGQPQHF. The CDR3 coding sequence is TGTGCCAGTAGTGTCGGCCGCGGTCAGCCCCAGCATTTT.

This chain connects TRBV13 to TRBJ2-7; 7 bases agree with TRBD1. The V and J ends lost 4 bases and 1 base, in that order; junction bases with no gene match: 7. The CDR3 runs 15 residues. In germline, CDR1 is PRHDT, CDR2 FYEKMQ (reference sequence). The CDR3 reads CASSSRTGVSYEQYF. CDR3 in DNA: TGTGCCAGCAGCTCCCGGACAGGAGTGTCCTACGAGCAGTACTTC.

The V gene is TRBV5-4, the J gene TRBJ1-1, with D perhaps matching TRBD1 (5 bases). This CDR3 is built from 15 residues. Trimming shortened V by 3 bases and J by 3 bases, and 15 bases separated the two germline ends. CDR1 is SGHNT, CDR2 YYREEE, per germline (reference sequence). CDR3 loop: CASSSSGFGDTEAFF. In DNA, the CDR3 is TGTGCCAGCAGCTCCTCAGGGTTTGGGGACACTGAAGCTTTCTTT.

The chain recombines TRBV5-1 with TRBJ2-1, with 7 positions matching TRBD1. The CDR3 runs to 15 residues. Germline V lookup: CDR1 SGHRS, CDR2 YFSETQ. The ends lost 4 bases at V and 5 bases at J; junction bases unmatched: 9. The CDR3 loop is CASSPRDSGNNEQFF. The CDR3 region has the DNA TGCGCCAGCAGCCCCCGGGACAGCGGCAACAATGAGCAGTTCTTC.

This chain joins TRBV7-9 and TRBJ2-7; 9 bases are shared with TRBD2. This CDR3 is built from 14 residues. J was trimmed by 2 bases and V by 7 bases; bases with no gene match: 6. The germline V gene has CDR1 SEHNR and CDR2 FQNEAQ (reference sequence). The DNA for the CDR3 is TGTGCCAGCACCGTAGCGGGAGAGACCTACGAGCAGTACTTC. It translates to CASTVAGETYEQYF.

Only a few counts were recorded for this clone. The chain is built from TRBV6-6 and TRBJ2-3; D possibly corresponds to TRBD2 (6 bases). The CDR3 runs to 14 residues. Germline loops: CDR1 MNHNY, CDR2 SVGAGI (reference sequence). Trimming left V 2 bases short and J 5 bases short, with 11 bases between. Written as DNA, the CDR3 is TGTGCCAGCAGTTACGCGGGGAGAGAAGATACGCAGTATTTT. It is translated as CASSYAGREDTQYF.

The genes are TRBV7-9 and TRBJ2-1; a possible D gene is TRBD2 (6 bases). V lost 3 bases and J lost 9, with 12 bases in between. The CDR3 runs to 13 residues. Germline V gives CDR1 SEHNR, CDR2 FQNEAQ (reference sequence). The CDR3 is CASSFRLVSEQFF. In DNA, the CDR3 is TGTGCCAGCAGCTTCAGACTAGTCTCTGAGCAGTTCTTC.

CDR3 loop: CASSVGDTPNYGYTF. DNA of the CDR3: TGTGCCAGCAGCGTAGGGGACACCCCTAACTATGGCTACACCTTC. This chain uses TRBV9 with TRBJ1-2; TRBD1 is a possible D gene (6 bases). The CDR3 is 15 amino acids. The V gene lost 0 bases and the J gene lost 0 bases, with 9 bases spanning the gap. Per the germline V gene, CDR1 is SGDLS and CDR2 is YYNGEE.

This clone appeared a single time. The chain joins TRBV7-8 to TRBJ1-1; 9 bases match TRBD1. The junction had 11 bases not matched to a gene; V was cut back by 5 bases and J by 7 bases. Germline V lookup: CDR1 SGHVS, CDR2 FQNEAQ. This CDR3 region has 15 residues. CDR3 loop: CASSARTGGPREAFF. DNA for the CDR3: TGTGCCAGCAGCGCGCGAACAGGGGGCCCACGTGAAGCTTTCTTT.

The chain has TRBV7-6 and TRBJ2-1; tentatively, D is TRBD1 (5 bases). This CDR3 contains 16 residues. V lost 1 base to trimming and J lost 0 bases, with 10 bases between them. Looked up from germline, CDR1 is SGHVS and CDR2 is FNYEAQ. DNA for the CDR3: TGTGCCAGCAGCTTAGAAGGGGATTCCTCCTACAATGAGCAGTTCTTC. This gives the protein CASSLEGDSSYNEQFF. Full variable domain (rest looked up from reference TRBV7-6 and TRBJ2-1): GAGVSQSPRYKVTKRGQDVALRCDPISGHVSLYWYRQALGQGPEFLTYFNYEAQQDKSGLPNDRFSAERPEGSISTLTIQRTEQRDSAMYRCASSLEGDSSYNEQFFGPGTRLTVL.

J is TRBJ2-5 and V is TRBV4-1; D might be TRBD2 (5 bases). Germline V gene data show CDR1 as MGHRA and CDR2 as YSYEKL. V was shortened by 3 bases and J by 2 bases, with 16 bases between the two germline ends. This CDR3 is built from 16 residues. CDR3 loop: CASSHTASGGQETQYF. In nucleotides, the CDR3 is TGCGCCAGCAGCCATACTGCCAGCGGAGGACAAGAGACCCAGTACTTC.

The CDR3 bases are TGTGCCAGCACGCGGGAGGCGAGGAATCAGCCCCAGCATTTT. Translated, it gives CASTREARNQPQHF. This rearrangement joins TRBV6-6 to TRBJ1-5, with D uncertain. Germline CDR1 and CDR2: MNHNY and SVGAGI (reference sequence). CDR3 length: 14 amino acids. Trimming left V 7 bases short and J 4 bases short, with 14 bases between.

The CDR3 DNA follows: TGTGCCAGCTCAAGGCCCGCGGGGGCGGGCACTGAAGCTTTCTTT. Its protein product is CASSRPAGAGTEAFF. The V and J genes are TRBV9 and TRBJ1-1; weak D call: TRBD1 (6 bases). Trimming left V 7 bases short and J 4 bases short, with 20 bases between. This CDR3 comprises 15 residues. Germline V gene sequence: CDR1 SGDLS, CDR2 YYNGEE. Together with reference TRBV9 and TRBJ1-1, the CDR3 gives the full variable domain: DSGVTQTPKHLITATGQRVTLRCSPRSGDLSVYWYQQSLDQGLQFLIQYYNGEERAKGNILERFSAQQFPDLHSELNLSSLELGDSALYFCASSRPAGAGTEAFFGQGTRLTVV.

CDR3 in amino acids: CASSELGQVEQFF. The CDR3 DNA sequence: TGCGCCAGCAGTGAGCTCGGACAGGTTGAGCAGTTCTTC. The chain carries TRBV10-1 and TRBJ2-1, with TRBD1 matching over 7 bases. The trim removed 2 bases at V and 9 bases at J, leaving 4 bases unmatched. Germline-derived CDR1 and CDR2 are WNHNN and SYGVQD (reference sequence). The CDR3 extends over 13 amino acids.

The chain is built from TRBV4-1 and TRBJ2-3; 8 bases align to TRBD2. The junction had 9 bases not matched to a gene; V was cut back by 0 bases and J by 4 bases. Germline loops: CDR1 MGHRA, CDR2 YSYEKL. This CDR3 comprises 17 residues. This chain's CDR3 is CASSQDVAGYFADTQYF. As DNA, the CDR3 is TGCGCCAGCAGCCAAGACGTAGCGGGATATTTCGCAGATACGCAGTATTTT.